This T cell receptor beta chain was sequenced during a study of blood T cell repertoires in COVID-19. Study-level background: Sample material is recorded as cDNA or gDNA derived from T cells, B-cell-depleted T cells, or PBMCs.

Method: immunoSEQ multiplex PCR; TCRdb's copy keeps in-frame clones and lacks some. The table has a few hundred thousand clones, about 87% seen once. The CDR3 runs to 14 residues. With 3 bases removed from V and 1 base from J, the gap between germline ends came to 9 bases. CDR1 and CDR2 (germline): MDHEN, SYDVKM. The receptor was derived from a woman aged 70-85 years with COVID-19, enrolled during active disease. The sequenced sample consisted of peripheral blood. The chain recombines TRBV28 with TRBJ1-1; possibly TRBD1 for D (5 bases). The CDR3 DNA reads TGTGCCAGCAGTTTGGGGGGGACGAACACTGAAGCTTTCTTT. This sequence encodes CASSLGGTNTEAFF.